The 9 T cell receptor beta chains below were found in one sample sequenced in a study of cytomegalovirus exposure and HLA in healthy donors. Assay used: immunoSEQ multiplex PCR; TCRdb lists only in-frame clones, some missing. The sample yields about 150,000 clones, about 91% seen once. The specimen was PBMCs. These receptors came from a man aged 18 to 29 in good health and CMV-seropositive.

CDR3: CASSRVTGKYGSPLHF. The CDR3 region has the DNA TGCGCCAGCAGCCGAGTAACAGGGAAGTATGGTTCACCCCTCCACTTT. The rearrangement joins TRBV4-1 to TRBJ1-6; D may be TRBD1 (6 bases). V was clipped by 4 bases and J by 9 bases, with 19 bases between them. The germline V gene encodes CDR1 MGHRA and CDR2 YSYEKL. This CDR3 spans 16 amino acids.

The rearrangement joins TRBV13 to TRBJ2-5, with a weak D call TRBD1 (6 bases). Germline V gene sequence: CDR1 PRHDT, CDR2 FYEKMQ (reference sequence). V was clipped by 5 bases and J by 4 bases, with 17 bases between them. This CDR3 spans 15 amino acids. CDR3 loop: CASSTTGRPGETQYF. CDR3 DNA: TGTGCCAGCAGCACTACAGGGAGACCTGGAGAGACCCAGTACTTC.

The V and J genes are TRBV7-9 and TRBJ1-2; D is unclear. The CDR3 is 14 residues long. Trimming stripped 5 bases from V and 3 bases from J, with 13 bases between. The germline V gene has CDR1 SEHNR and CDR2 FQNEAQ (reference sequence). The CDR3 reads CASSATGVHYGYTF. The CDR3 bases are TGTGCCAGCAGCGCCACCGGGGTTCACTATGGCTACACCTTC. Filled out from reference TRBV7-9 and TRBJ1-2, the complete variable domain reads DTGVSQNPRHKITKRGQNVTFRCDPISEHNRLYWYRQTLGQGPEFLTYFQNEAQLEKSRLLSDRFSAERPKGSFSTLEIQRTEQGDSAMYLCASSATGVHYGYTFGSGTRLTVV.

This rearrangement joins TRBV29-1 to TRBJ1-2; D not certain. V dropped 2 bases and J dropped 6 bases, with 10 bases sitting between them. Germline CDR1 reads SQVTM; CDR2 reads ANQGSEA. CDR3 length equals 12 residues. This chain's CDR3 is CSVESNSDGYTF. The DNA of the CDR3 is TGCAGCGTTGAATCCAACTCTGATGGCTACACCTTC. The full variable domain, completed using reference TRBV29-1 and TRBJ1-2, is SAVISQKPSRDICQRGTSLTIQCQVDSQVTMMFWYRQQPGQSLTLIATANQGSEATYESGFVIDKFPISRPNLTFSTLTVSNMSPEDSSIYLCSVESNSDGYTFGSGTRLTVV.

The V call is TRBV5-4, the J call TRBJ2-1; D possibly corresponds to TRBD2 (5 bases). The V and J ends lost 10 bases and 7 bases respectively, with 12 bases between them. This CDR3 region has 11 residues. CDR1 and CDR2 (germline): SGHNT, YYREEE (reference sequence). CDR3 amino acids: CASSGWNEQFF. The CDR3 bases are TGTGCCTCTTCGGGGTGGAATGAGCAGTTCTTC.

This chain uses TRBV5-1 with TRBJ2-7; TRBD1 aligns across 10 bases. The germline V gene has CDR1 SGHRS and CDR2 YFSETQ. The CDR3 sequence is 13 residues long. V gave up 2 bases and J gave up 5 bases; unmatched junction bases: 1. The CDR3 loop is CASSLGQGDEQYF. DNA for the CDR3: TGCGCCAGCAGCTTAGGACAGGGGGACGAGCAGTACTTC.

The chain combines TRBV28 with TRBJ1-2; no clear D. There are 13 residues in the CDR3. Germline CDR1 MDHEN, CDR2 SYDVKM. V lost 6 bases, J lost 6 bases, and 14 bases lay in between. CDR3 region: CASRLEVAHGYTF. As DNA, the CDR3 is TGTGCCAGCAGGTTAGAGGTGGCGCATGGCTACACCTTC.

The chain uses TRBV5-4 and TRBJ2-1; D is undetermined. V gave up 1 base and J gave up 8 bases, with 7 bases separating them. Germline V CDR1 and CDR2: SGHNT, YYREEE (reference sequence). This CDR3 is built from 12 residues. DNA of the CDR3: TGTGCCAGCAGCTTGTGGTCGGATGAGCAGTTCTTC. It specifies CASSLWSDEQFF.

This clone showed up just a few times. Written as DNA, the CDR3 is TGTGCCAGCAGTAATCGGGACACCATATATTTT. It yields the protein CASSNRDTIYF. This rearrangement joins TRBV27 to TRBJ1-3; D is unclear. The V and J ends lost 5 bases and 8 bases respectively, with 7 bases between them. CDR1 is MNHEY and CDR2 is SMNVEV in the germline V gene (reference sequence). This CDR3 spans 11 amino acids.